The 17 T cell receptor beta chains given below trace back to one sample, sequenced in a study of T-cell memory formation after mild COVID-19. TCRdb itself ran the 5' RACE reads through MiXCR, one entry per CDR3 protein. The repertoire holds 250,000 to 400,000 distinct CDR3 sequences, more than 13% seen once, with over 20% in the top ten. Source material: PBMCs or a T cell subset sorted from them (not recorded which). The receptor source for this set is a young man who had mild COVID-19 (a few samples of this study predate the infection). Cell type and time point are not known.

This clonotype was seen only a few times. The chain combines TRBV6-5 with TRBJ1-2; 10 nucleotides agree with TRBD1. This CDR3 is built from 15 residues. V lost 6 bases, J lost 6 bases, and 10 bases stayed unmatched. From germline, CDR1 is MNHEY and CDR2 SVGAGI. CDR3 sequence (DNA): TGTGCCAGCAGAAGGGGGAGGACAGGGGGGAATGGCTACACCTTC. This sequence encodes CASRRGRTGGNGYTF.

This clonotype occurred many times. The V gene is TRBV4-2, the J gene TRBJ2-3; the match to TRBD1 covers 10 bases. Trimming cost V 0 bases and J 4 bases; bases outside gene matches: 10. The length of the CDR3 is 18 residues. Germline loops: CDR1 LGHNA, CDR2 YNFKEQ. CDR3 protein: CASSQESGGTGDPDTQYF. In DNA form, the CDR3 reads TGTGCCAGCAGCCAAGAAAGTGGGGGGACAGGGGACCCAGATACGCAGTATTTT.

The rearrangement uses TRBV7-2 and TRBJ2-2, with 7 bases that match TRBD2. Germline-derived CDR1 and CDR2 are SGHTA and FQGNSA. The CDR3 runs to 16 residues. J was trimmed by 5 bases and V by 1 base; bases with no gene match: 7. CDR3 protein: CASSLVSGARTGELFF. CDR3 bases: TGTGCCAGCAGCTTAGTGAGCGGGGCACGGACCGGGGAGCTGTTTTTT.

The V and J genes are TRBV30 and TRBJ1-6; a possible D gene is TRBD1 (6 bases). Germline V gives CDR1 GTSNPN, CDR2 SVGIG (reference sequence). CDR3 size: 21 residues. V was trimmed by 2 bases and J by 8 bases, leaving 34 bases between them. The CDR3 loop reads CAWSPKISGTSKKWVDSPLHF. CDR3 in DNA: TGTGCCTGGAGTCCAAAAATCTCCGGGACATCAAAAAAATGGGTGGATTCACCCCTCCACTTT.

Only a few counts were recorded for this clonotype. This chain connects TRBV28 to TRBJ2-3; D is tentatively TRBD1 or TRBD2 (5 bases each). The CDR3 runs 15 residues. The germline V gene has CDR1 MDHEN and CDR2 SYDVKM. V lost 5 bases, J lost 1 base, and 13 bases lay in between. CDR3: CASSGGNIGTDTQYF. The CDR3 DNA is TGTGCCAGCAGTGGGGGAAACATAGGCACAGATACGCAGTATTTT.

The gene calls are TRBV2 and TRBJ2-3; D may be TRBD1 (6 bases). CDR3 size: 13 residues. V was pared by 6 bases and J by 5 bases, with 12 bases between. Per germline, CDR1 SNHLY and CDR2 FYNNEI. The CDR3 sequence is CASRQGREDTQYF. The CDR3 DNA follows: TGTGCCAGCAGACAGGGCCGTGAAGATACGCAGTATTTT.

This clonotype was counted between two and nine times. The chain recombines TRBV20-1 with TRBJ2-7; 7 nucleotides align to TRBD1. V shed 6 bases, J shed 2 bases, and the junction held 7 bases outside the gene matches. The germline gives CDR1 DFQATT, CDR2 SNEGSKA (reference sequence). The CDR3 contains 13 residues. DNA for the CDR3: TGCAGTGCCTTGACGCAGGGGGCCTACGAGCAGTACTTC. It encodes CSALTQGAYEQYF.

Written as DNA, the CDR3 is TGTGCCAGCTCACCACCCCCTACGAACACTGAAGCTTTCTTT. Residues: CASSPPPTNTEAFF. V gene TRBV18 combines with J gene TRBJ1-1; D gene uncertain. Trimming took off 0 bases at V and 1 base at J, with 6 bases between the two ends. The CDR3 spans 14 residues. Per the germline V gene, CDR1 is KGHSH and CDR2 is LQKENI.

Ten or more counts support this clonotype. The genes are TRBV11-2 and TRBJ2-3; 7 positions match TRBD2. This CDR3 is built from 12 residues. The J segment lost 4 bases and the V segment lost 5 bases, leaving 0 bases of the junction unmatched. Germline V gives CDR1 SGHAT, CDR2 FQNNGV. This chain's CDR3 is CASSRGADTQYF. The CDR3 DNA reads as TGTGCCAGCAGCCGGGGGGCAGATACGCAGTATTTT. Full variable domain (remainder filled in from reference TRBV11-2 and TRBJ2-3): EAGVAQSPRYKIIEKRQSVAFWCNPISGHATLYWYQQILGQGPKLLIQFQNNGVVDDSQLPKDRFSAERLKGVDSTLKIQPAKLEDSAVYLCASSRGADTQYFGPGTRLTVL.

In regard to this clonotype: A much larger clone differs from this one at a single base, so this may be a read error. The chain employs TRBV3-1 and TRBJ1-1, with a possible D match to TRBD1 (5 bases). Germline V gene sequence: CDR1 LGHDT, CDR2 YNNKEL (reference sequence). This CDR3 is built from 13 residues. V shed 8 bases and J shed 7 bases, with 17 bases lying between them. This chain's CDR3 is CASGFGRTNEAFF. For the CDR3, the DNA is TGTGCCAGCGGCTTTGGCAGGACAAATGAAGCTTTCTTT. Based on the CDR3 plus reference TRBV3-1 and TRBJ1-1, the full variable domain is DTAVSQTPKYLVTQMGNDKSIKCEQNLGHDTMYWYKQDSKKFLKIMFSYNNKELIINETVPNRFSPKSPDKAHLNLHINSLELGDSAVYFCASGFGRTNEAFFGQGTRLTVV.

This clonotype was seen only a few times. This chain joins TRBV6-5 and TRBJ1-5; TRBD1 might be the D (5 bases). There are 13 residues in the CDR3. V lost 8 bases and J lost 3, with 11 bases in between. From germline, CDR1 is MNHEY and CDR2 SVGAGI. This chain's CDR3 is CASGRVNNQPQHF. In DNA form, the CDR3 reads TGTGCCAGCGGCAGGGTTAACAATCAGCCCCAGCATTTT.

This clonotype came up a few times. The chain has TRBV18 and TRBJ2-2; no reliable D call. CDR1 KGHSH and CDR2 LQKENI come from the germline V gene. This CDR3 region has 12 residues. Deletions cut 7 bases from V and 3 bases from J, with 6 bases between. CDR3 coding DNA: TGTGCCAGCTTCACTTACACCGGGGAGCTGTTTTTT. Its translation is CASFTYTGELFF.

The table lists this clonotype with a few counts. The chain links TRBV6-5 to TRBJ2-2; no clear D gene. CDR3 size: 13 residues. Germline CDR1 reads MNHEY; CDR2 reads SVGAGI. V lost 7 bases and J 4 bases, leaving 10 bases between the germline ends. DNA for the CDR3: TGTGCCAGCACCCTACACCCCACCGGGGAGCTGTTTTTT. Protein sequence: CASTLHPTGELFF.

This clonotype was observed at least ten times. J is TRBJ2-3 and V is TRBV5-1, with unresolved D. The V and J ends lost 3 bases and 2 bases respectively, with 10 bases between them. The CDR3 runs to 14 residues. Germline loops: CDR1 SGHRS, CDR2 YFSETQ. CDR3 nucleotides: TGCGCCAGCAGCTCCCAGACCCTCACAGATACGCAGTATTTT. Protein sequence: CASSSQTLTDTQYF. The full variable domain, with the rest looked up from reference TRBV5-1 and TRBJ2-3, is KAGVTQTPRYLIKTRGQQVTLSCSPISGHRSVSWYQQTPGQGLQFLFEYFSETQRNKGNFPGRFSGRQFSNSRSEMNVSTLELGDSALYLCASSSQTLTDTQYFGPGTRLTVL.

The J gene is TRBJ2-4, the V gene TRBV5-5, with a possible D match to TRBD1 (6 bases). CDR1 is SGHKS and CDR2 is YYEKEE in the germline V gene (reference sequence). This CDR3 is 16 amino acids long. Trimming pared 4 bases from V and 5 bases from J, leaving 19 bases between. The CDR3 here is CASSTSGTKGENIQYF. The CDR3 nucleotides are TGTGCCAGCAGCACTTCCGGGACAAAGGGCGAAAACATTCAGTACTTC. Supplemented by reference TRBV5-5 and TRBJ2-4, the full variable domain reads DAGVTQSPTHLIKTRGQQVTLRCSPISGHKSVSWYQQVLGQGPQFIFQYYEKEERGRGNFPDRFSARQFPNYSSELNVNALLLGDSALYLCASSTSGTKGENIQYFGAGTRLSVL.

The J gene is TRBJ2-1, the V gene TRBV4-1, with TRBD2 identical over 7 bases. Germline V gives CDR1 MGHRA, CDR2 YSYEKL. CDR3 length: 14 amino acids. V lost 4 bases to trimming and J lost 4 bases; unmatched junction nucleotides: 4. CDR3 sequence (DNA): TGCGCCAGCAGCCGGGAGGGTCCTTACAATGAGCAGTTCTTC. Amino acids: CASSREGPYNEQFF.

J is TRBJ2-5 and V is TRBV11-3; D gene unclear. V gave up 4 bases and J gave up 10 bases, with 16 bases separating them. CDR3 length: 13 residues. Germline assignment: CDR1 SGHNT and CDR2 YENEEA. CDR3 sequence: CASSSYSHDVQYF. As DNA, the CDR3 is TGTGCCAGCAGCTCCTACTCACACGACGTCCAGTACTTC.